This note documents a single T cell receptor beta chain sequence. Its cognate antigen is unknown. The record originates from a study of beta chain features in type 1 diabetes. Reverse transcription of all isolated RNA meant that expressed TCRB transcripts were sequenced. Assay used: immunoSEQ multiplex PCR; TCRdb lists only in-frame clones, some missing. The table records approximately 250,000 clones, roughly 24% of them present only once. General observations from the study: A moderate, significant TCRB CDR3 shortening appeared in type 1 diabetes across four CD4+ subsets. There were fewer insertions and more deletions at the VDJ junctions of type 1 diabetes patients. No resolution was reached here on whether HLA type influences TCRB rearrangement. Across patients, naive, central memory and Treg TCRB repertoires exhibited apparently greater similarity than was observed across healthy donors.

This CDR3 has 14 amino acids. Deletions cut 10 bases from V and 0 bases from J, with 16 bases between. Germline V gene data show CDR1 as MNHNY and CDR2 as SVGAGI (reference sequence). This receptor was obtained from a young woman with type 1 diabetes. The V gene is TRBV6-6, the J gene TRBJ2-7; perhaps TRBD2 as D (6 bases). The sample comprised naive CD4+ T cells from blood. In DNA form, the CDR3 reads TGTGCCACCCGCCAGTGGGGGGTCTCCTACGAGCAGTACTTC. As protein: CATRQWGVSYEQYF.